This TCR beta chain was captured in a study of blood T cell repertoires in COVID-19 (dated by TCRdb to the early 2020s). Concerning the study at large: The collaborator samples originated in the United States, Italy and Spain and spanned the acute and convalescent phases of COVID-19. The prospective study material was composed of cDNA or gDNA derived from T cells, B-cell-depleted T cells, or PBMCs. Subjects who had been exposed to COVID-19, were actively infected with it, or had recovered from it provided the deeply sampled blood TCRbeta repertoires that made up the dataset. The repertoires were made available in a free public database intended to serve as a resource for research on the immune response to SARS-CoV-2. Samples came from the ongoing ImmuneRACE study (first 160 participants) plus 1,254 subjects from 6 global collaborators. The sample metadata nearly always contained a de-identified subject ID, COVID-19 status, age in years and sex. Where HLA class I and class II types were available, the types were taken from metadata supplied by the sample provider, not from assay-based typing.

Summary of the overall study and its limitations: How much clinical and demographic metadata was included differed by source and by participant, and the metadata was provided uncurated.

The immunoSEQ Assay, a bias-controlled multiplex PCR, was used to amplify TCRbeta CDR3 regions from genomic DNA. As for the original processing: The number of nucleated cells in each sample was estimated from the amplification of reference gene primers within the assay. To quantify the absolute abundance of each unique TCRbeta CDR3 rearrangement, sequence reads were collapsed and filtered. For each sample, productive Simpson clonality was calculated as the square root of Simpson's diversity index over productive rearrangements. The immuneACCESS repertoire file appears here via TCRdb, limited to in-frame rearrangements. These files lack a portion of the clones; in checked studies, under half of the deficit traces to unresolved V genes, and the cause of the others is not known. V, J and clone size are those of that table, while D and trimming were read from the DNA. This sample gives fewer than 150,000 clones in total; 80% to 85% of them show up just once. The ten largest clones take up over 7% of the sample.

On this clone: Which antigen it targets is not known. No clone much larger than this one lies a single base away; base qualities are absent.

Each collaborating institution followed its own protocols to collect whole blood in K2EDTA tubes. For TCRbeta analysis, collaborators shipped samples as frozen whole blood, isolated PBMCs, or DNA extracted from either of those sample types. V sheds 2 bases and J sheds 0 bases, leaving 13 bases between their ends. The germline V gene encodes CDR1 MNHEY and CDR2 SVGAGI. The CDR3 spans 16 residues, from the cysteine through the phenylalanine. Only the CDR3 region is kept as DNA, spanning 48 bases read in frame from base 1. The chain joins TRBV6-5 to TRBJ1-1, with a tentative D gene TRBD1 over 5 matching bases. The sequence derives from a human donor in a cohort sampled during active COVID-19. The sequencing sample was made of peripheral blood. The CDR3: CASSYGAGLMNTEAFF. The nucleotide sequence is TGTGCCAGCAGTTACGGGGCAGGGCTCATGAACACTGAAGCTTTCTTT.